This T cell receptor beta chain stems from a study of PD-1 blockade in classical Hodgkin lymphoma. Whole-study findings and limits: As was reported, newly diagnosed patients showed lower baseline TCR diversity than healthy donors did. With CD4+ cells, TCR diversity rose significantly by C4D1, but not with CD8+ cells.

For this clone: As yet, its antigen is unknown.

Profiling relied on immunoSEQ multiplex PCR, and the TCRdb table lists in-frame clones only, not all of them. Found here are approximately 6,700 clones, about 88% of them singletons; the top ten hold roughly 40%. The germline gives CDR1 SGHAT, CDR2 FQNNGV. V shed 3 bases and J 6 bases; nucleotides not matched to a gene: 5. The CDR3 is made up of 14 amino acids. Time point described: cycle 4 day 1 (C4D1), after about 6 weeks of nivolumab. Every patient had relapsed following autologous stem cell transplantation, and cohorts differed in brentuximab vedotin exposure. This receptor was identified in a human donor with classical Hodgkin lymphoma. Material: peripheral blood mononuclear cells (PBMCs), obtained before the fourth cycle of nivolumab. This chain connects TRBV11-2 to TRBJ1-5; 7 bases match TRBD1. Here the CDR3 reads CASSLSQGGQPQHF. Here the CDR3 DNA reads TGTGCCAGCAGCTTGTCTCAGGGGGGTCAGCCCCAGCATTTT.